These 14 T cell receptor beta chains originate from one sample sequenced in a study of regulatory T cells in long-lasting Graves disease (dated by TCRdb to the early 2020s). Sample time point, as interpreted from the label and publication: persistent/refractory GD, antithyroid drugs over 5 years with positive TRAb. For both TCR sequencing and RNA sequencing, RNA was extracted from PBMCs using TRIzol. The receptor library was made with multiplex PCR. Sequencer: Illumina HiSeq 4000. iRepertoire HTBI primers and Arm-PCR amplification of CDR3 regions were used to construct TCR beta libraries. Using fastp at Q25 and MiXCR, TCRdb reprocessed the public reads and kept productive beta chains. Rows with a matching CDR3 protein are joined into one entry that keeps the most common DNA and genes. This sample gives some 420,000 distinct CDR3 sequences in total; around a fifth of them show up just once. 13% of the sample is taken by the ten largest.

This material consisted of peripheral blood mononuclear cells (PBMCs), taken when the disease was refractory, from a patient treated with antithyroid drugs. The receptors shown here come from a female donor with Graves disease.

Concerning this clonotype itself: This may come from a read error, since a much larger clone is one base off. This sequence joins TRBV11-2 and TRBJ2-7, with a possible D match to TRBD2 (5 bases). The CDR3 runs 14 residues. Germline CDR1 reads SGHAT; CDR2 reads FQNNGV. The ends were cut back, 3 bases at V and 2 bases at J, with 11 bases in the middle. The CDR3 loop reads CASSFPGKTYEQYF. As DNA, the CDR3 is TGTGCCAGCAGCTTCCCGGGAAAAACCTACGAGCAGTACTTC.

This clonotype was detected a few times. Only one base separates this from a far larger clonotype, so it likely reflects a read error. V usage is TRBV13 and J usage is TRBJ1-2; 9 bases are shared with TRBD1. The CDR3 is made up of 12 amino acids. CDR1 and CDR2 from the germline V gene are PRHDT and FYEKMQ (reference sequence). Trimming at V came to 5 bases and at J to 6 bases, leaving 1 base not matched to a gene. CDR3 protein: CASSTGGHGYTF. As DNA, the CDR3 is TGTGCCAGCAGCACAGGGGGCCATGGCTACACCTTC.

This clonotype was observed a handful of times. The genes are TRBV28 and TRBJ2-7; the D call may be TRBD1 or TRBD2 (5 bases each). CDR1 MDHEN and CDR2 SYDVKM come from the germline V gene. V lost 6 bases and J lost 13, with 16 bases in between. This CDR3 region has 11 residues. The CDR3 DNA is TGTGCCAGCAGGGGGGATGACGGATCCTACTTC. Translation gives CASRGDDGSYF.

This clonotype has at least ten counts. This chain's CDR3 is CASSQLTRSEKLFF. DNA for the CDR3: TGCGCCAGCAGCCAACTGACACGTTCTGAAAAACTGTTTTTT. The genes are TRBV4-1 and TRBJ1-4; no clear D. Germline-derived CDR1 and CDR2 are MGHRA and YSYEKL. The CDR3 runs to 14 residues. Trimming removed 2 bases from V and 7 bases from J, with 11 bases in between.

Comments on this clonotype: A much larger clone lies a single base off, so this may be a read error. The chain links TRBV6-2 or TRBV6-3 to TRBJ2-7; maybe TRBD2 (5 bases). This CDR3 has 12 amino acids. Germline CDR1 is MNHEY and CDR2 is SVGEGT. Trimming removed 11 bases from V and 4 bases from J, with 15 bases in between. This CDR3 reads CAGTDYFYEQYF. The CDR3 coding sequence is TGTGCCGGCACCGACTATTTTTACGAGCAGTACTTC.

V is TRBV20-1 and J is TRBJ1-5, with a weak D call TRBD1 (6 bases). The CDR3 spans 13 residues. The V gene lost 6 bases and the J gene lost 6 bases, with 15 bases spanning the gap. CDR1 DFQATT and CDR2 SNEGSKA come from the germline V gene (reference sequence). The CDR3 here is CSARGAGVQPQHF. The CDR3 coding sequence is TGCAGTGCAAGGGGGGCAGGGGTTCAGCCCCAGCATTTT.

The CDR3 bases are TGTGCCAGTAGTATCCATTCGGGACAGGGGAGCTCCTACGAGCAGTACTTC. Its protein is CASSIHSGQGSSYEQYF. This chain uses TRBV11-2 with TRBJ2-7; 10 bases agree with TRBD1. The CDR3 is made up of 17 amino acids. The V and J ends lost 9 bases and 0 bases, in that order; junction bases with no gene match: 14. From germline, CDR1 is SGHAT and CDR2 FQNNGV.

There are a few counts of this clonotype. The gene calls are TRBV30 and TRBJ1-1, with D tentatively TRBD1 (6 bases). The V gene's germline CDR1 is GTSNPN and CDR2 SVGIG (reference sequence). This CDR3 comprises 14 residues. V was pared by 2 bases and J by 0 bases, with 10 bases between. This CDR3 is CAWSRTVLNTEAFF. The CDR3 bases are TGTGCCTGGAGTCGGACAGTGTTGAACACTGAAGCTTTCTTT.

In its sample, this clonotype was seen many times. This rearrangement joins TRBV7-2 to TRBJ2-7; maybe TRBD1 (7 bases). There are 14 residues in the CDR3. CDR1 is SGHTA, CDR2 FQGNSA, per germline. The V end lost 3 bases, the J end lost 4 bases, and 13 bases lay between the germline ends. CDR3 bases: TGTGCCAGCAGCTTGCACCCAGGGGGGTACGAGCAGTACTTC. This sequence encodes CASSLHPGGYEQYF.

J is TRBJ1-6 and V is TRBV27; tentative D call: TRBD1 (5 bases). The germline gives CDR1 MNHEY, CDR2 SMNVEV (reference sequence). V lost 7 bases to trimming and J lost 0 bases, with 10 bases between them. The CDR3 is 15 residues long. The CDR3 nucleotides read TGTGCCAGCACCCGGGGCAGCTCCTATAATTCACCCCTCCACTTT. Its protein is CASTRGSSYNSPLHF.

The CDR3 DNA is TGTGCCAGCAGCTGGGGTGGGTCTTCTTCCTATGGCTACACCTTC. Protein sequence: CASSWGGSSSYGYTF. The V gene is TRBV5-4, the J gene TRBJ1-2; D not resolved. Germline V lookup: CDR1 SGHNT, CDR2 YYREEE (reference sequence). The CDR3 length is 15 residues. Deletions cut 3 bases from V and 4 bases from J, with 16 bases between.

This clonotype was detected ten times or more. The chain uses TRBV27 and TRBJ1-1, with D uncertain. The CDR3 contains 16 residues. V lost 5 bases and J 1 base, leaving 17 bases between the germline ends. The germline V gene encodes CDR1 MNHEY and CDR2 SMNVEV (reference sequence). The CDR3, as DNA: TGTGCCAGCAGTCCTAAGCCCTTTTCCGGGAACACTGAAGCTTTCTTT. Its translation: CASSPKPFSGNTEAFF.

This clonotype was found many times. This chain uses TRBV6-1 with TRBJ1-2; a weak D match, TRBD1 (5 bases). Trimming shortened V by 4 bases and J by 6 bases, and 12 bases separated the two germline ends. CDR1 and CDR2 from the germline V gene are MNHNS and SASEGT. The CDR3 consists of 13 residues. The DNA of the CDR3 is TGTGCCAGCAGTGTTTTCAGGGCTGATGGCTACACCTTC. Its protein is CASSVFRADGYTF.

This clonotype was detected ten times or more. The chain employs TRBV30 and TRBJ2-5; D not resolved. From germline, CDR1 is GTSNPN and CDR2 SVGIG (reference sequence). The CDR3 loop spans 12 amino acids. Trimming removed 4 bases from V and 7 bases from J, with 13 bases in between. The CDR3 here is CAWTPRFGTQYF. The CDR3 nucleotides read TGTGCCTGGACCCCCAGGTTCGGGACCCAGTACTTC.